Below, 12 T cell receptor beta chains from the same sample are listed, as sequenced in a study of T cell changes during pregnancy in multiple sclerosis. Data came from immunoSEQ multiplex PCR; TCRdb stores just in-frame clones and leaves some out. This table has fewer than 45,000 clones, 90% to 95% appearing once. Here the sequenced sample was CD4+ T cells from peripheral blood mononuclear cells, taken in the third trimester of pregnancy. The receptors were gathered from a female donor with multiple sclerosis, enrolled in a pregnancy study.

V is TRBV4-1 and J is TRBJ2-7; 12 positions agree with TRBD1. CDR3 length: 16 amino acids. J was trimmed by 2 bases and V by 3 bases; bases with no gene match: 5. Germline V lookup: CDR1 MGHRA, CDR2 YSYEKL. The CDR3 region is CASSQGQGAPTYEQYF. DNA for the CDR3: TGCGCCAGCAGCCAGGGACAGGGGGCTCCCACCTACGAGCAGTACTTC.

This chain joins TRBV28 and TRBJ2-1; D gene uncertain. V lost 7 bases, J lost 0 bases, and 7 bases lay in between. This CDR3 contains 13 residues. Germline V gene sequence: CDR1 MDHEN, CDR2 SYDVKM. The CDR3 bases are TGTGCCAGCACCCCGAGCTCCTACAATGAGCAGTTCTTC. As protein: CASTPSSYNEQFF.

The genes are TRBV2 and TRBJ2-7; 12 positions match TRBD2. Germline assignment: CDR1 SNHLY and CDR2 FYNNEI. With 6 bases clipped from V and 0 bases from J, the junction kept 3 bases outside the gene matches. The CDR3 length is 15 residues. The CDR3 DNA is TGTGCCAGCAGCCTGGGACTAGCGGGCTCCTACGAGCAGTACTTC. Translation: CASSLGLAGSYEQYF.

The J gene is TRBJ2-1, the V gene TRBV7-3; 11 positions agree with TRBD2. With V trimmed by 3 bases and J by 5 bases, 3 bases remained unmatched. The CDR3 is 15 amino acids. Germline lookup yields CDR1 SGHTA and CDR2 FQGTGA. The CDR3 DNA sequence: TGTGCCAGCAGCTTCGGGACTAGCGGAAACAATGAGCAGTTCTTC. Translated: CASSFGTSGNNEQFF. Filled out from reference TRBV7-3 and TRBJ2-1, the complete variable domain reads GAGVSQTPSNKVTEKGKYVELRCDPISGHTALYWYRQSLGQGPEFLIYFQGTGAADDSGLPNDRFFAVRPEGSVSTLKIQRTERGDSAVYLCASSFGTSGNNEQFFGPGTRLTVL.

The chain joins TRBV4-1 to TRBJ2-1; weak D call: TRBD2 (5 bases). Germline V gives CDR1 MGHRA, CDR2 YSYEKL. The CDR3 covers 15 residues. V was cut by 0 bases and J by 8 bases, with 14 bases left in between. The chain's CDR3 is CASSQEGPSRYEQFF. The CDR3 DNA reads as TGCGCCAGCAGCCAAGAGGGTCCTAGCCGTTATGAGCAGTTCTTC.

The chain employs TRBV5-1 and TRBJ2-1, with 10 bases aligning to TRBD1. The CDR3 extends over 17 amino acids. V gave up 2 bases and J gave up 1 base; unmatched junction bases: 6. Germline CDR1 is SGHRS and CDR2 is YFSETQ. CDR3 bases: TGCGCCAGCAGCTTATCCGGGACAGGGGTTTCCTACAATGAGCAGTTCTTC. It specifies CASSLSGTGVSYNEQFF. Drawing the rest from reference TRBV5-1 and TRBJ2-1, the complete variable domain is KAGVTQTPRYLIKTRGQQVTLSCSPISGHRSVSWYQQTPGQGLQFLFEYFSETQRNKGNFPGRFSGRQFSNSRSEMNVSTLELGDSALYLCASSLSGTGVSYNEQFFGPGTRLTVL.

The chain employs TRBV10-1 and TRBJ2-2, with 8 bases lining up with TRBD2. The trim removed 6 bases at V and 2 bases at J, leaving 2 bases unmatched. The germline V gene encodes CDR1 WNHNN and CDR2 SYGVQD (reference sequence). The CDR3 runs 14 residues. The CDR3: CASRTSENTGELFF. In DNA, the CDR3 is TGCGCCAGCAGGACTAGCGAAAACACCGGGGAGCTGTTTTTT.

The chain combines TRBV6-1 with TRBJ1-1; D may be TRBD1 (5 bases). Germline V CDR1 and CDR2: MNHNS, SASEGT. Trimming removed 2 bases at V and 1 base at J, with 17 bases between. The CDR3 is 17 residues long. The CDR3 DNA reads TGTGCCAGCAGTGAAAGCCCCTCCTGGGGGGGGAACACTGAAGCTTTCTTT. This encodes CASSESPSWGGNTEAFF.

The chain recombines TRBV28 with TRBJ1-3; no reliable D call. The V gene's germline CDR1 is MDHEN and CDR2 SYDVKM. V dropped 2 bases and J dropped 2 bases, with 10 bases sitting between them. This CDR3 comprises 15 residues. The CDR3 nucleotides read TGTGCCAGCAGTTTACAGGCACTGCCTGGAAACACCATATATTTT. Protein sequence: CASSLQALPGNTIYF.

This sequence joins TRBV9 and TRBJ2-5, with 10 bases matching TRBD1. CDR3 length: 15 residues. The germline gives CDR1 SGDLS, CDR2 YYNGEE. V lost 3 bases and J lost 5; bases outside the gene matches: 7. This CDR3 reads CASSAGQGVGETQYF. The DNA for the CDR3 is TGTGCCAGCAGCGCCGGACAGGGGGTAGGGGAGACCCAGTACTTC.

V usage is TRBV5-1 and J usage is TRBJ2-1, with TRBD2 matching over 9 bases. Germline V lookup: CDR1 SGHRS, CDR2 YFSETQ. The junction had 8 bases not matched to a gene; V was cut back by 3 bases and J by 7 bases. The CDR3 sequence is 15 residues long. The DNA for the CDR3 is TGCGCCAGCAGCTCCGGGGCGGGAGGGCCGAATGAGCAGTTCTTC. Translated: CASSSGAGGPNEQFF.

V and J are TRBV5-5 and TRBJ2-4; a possible D gene is TRBD2 (6 bases). The germline V and J ends were trimmed by 4 bases and 7 bases, with 12 bases remaining between them. CDR1 is SGHKS and CDR2 is YYEKEE in the germline V gene (reference sequence). The CDR3 has 13 residues. The CDR3 sequence: CASSPASENIQYF. The CDR3 coding sequence is TGTGCCAGCAGCCCGGCTAGCGAGAACATTCAGTACTTC.